Listed below are T cell receptor beta chains from one sample, sequenced in a study of siplizumab effects on memory and regulatory T cells. Generated by immunoSEQ multiplex PCR, the TCRdb table keeps only in-frame clones and is missing some. The sample includes some 100,000 clones, 90% to 95% of them seen just once. Sequences were obtained from CD8+ T cells sorted from blood. These receptors originate from a human donor in good health. Both conserved end residues are part of each CDR3. D genes are given only for firm matches. Some rows have no size entry. The others give once, few or many, or a class for an expanded clone.

d_call	clone_size	j_call	v_call	cdr3_aa	cdr3_nt
TRBD2	-	TRBJ2-1	TRBV5-1	CASSLAQSGEYNEQFF	TGCGCCAGCAGCTTGGCTCAAAGCGGGGAATACAATGAGCAGTTCTTC
-	-	TRBJ1-2	TRBV11-2	CASSLGPGAHYGYTF	TGTGCCAGCAGCTTAGGGCCCGGAGCGCACTATGGCTACACCTTC
TRBD1	-	TRBJ2-7	TRBV30	CAWNPGQGTHEQYF	TGTGCCTGGAATCCGGGACAGGGGACCCACGAGCAGTACTTC
TRBD1	-	TRBJ1-2	TRBV27	CASSKASGGGRYGYTF	TGTGCCAGCAGTAAGGCGTCAGGGGGCGGTCGGTATGGCTACACCTTC
-	-	TRBJ1-2	TRBV29-1	CSVEGSYYGYTF	TGCAGCGTTGAGGGCTCGTACTATGGCTACACCTTC
-	once	TRBJ1-1	TRBV11-3	CASSLDPRALDTEAFF	TGTGCCAGCAGCTTAGACCCCCGGGCGCTGGACACTGAAGCTTTCTTT
TRBD1	-	TRBJ1-2	TRBV7-9	CASSLVGQESAYGYTF	TGTGCCAGCAGCTTAGTGGGACAGGAATCCGCCTATGGCTACACCTTC
-	once	TRBJ2-2	TRBV29-1	CSVDSGRVNTGELFF	TGCAGCGTTGATTCGGGACGGGTGAACACCGGGGAGCTGTTTTTT
TRBD1	-	TRBJ2-3	TRBV6-5	CASSYRTGPSTDTQYF	TGTGCCAGCAGTTACCGGACAGGGCCCAGCACAGATACGCAGTATTTT
-	-	TRBJ2-7	TRBV15	CATSSDFVRGYEQYF	TGTGCCACCAGCAGCGACTTTGTCCGGGGCTACGAGCAGTACTTC
TRBD1	-	TRBJ1-6	TRBV7-9	CASSFGTDNSPLHF	TGTGCCAGCAGCTTCGGGACAGATAATTCACCCCTCCACTTT
-	-	TRBJ1-1	TRBV18	CASSRDDVNTEAFF	TGTGCCAGCTCACGGGACGACGTGAACACTGAAGCTTTCTTT
-	-	TRBJ1-1	TRBV29-1	CSVGGGGNTEAFF	TGCAGCGTTGGCGGGGGGGGTAACACTGAAGCTTTCTTT
TRBD1	-	TRBJ2-7	TRBV2	CASSAGTGLEQYF	TGTGCCAGCAGTGCAGGGACAGGGCTCGAGCAGTACTTC
TRBD2	-	TRBJ2-1	TRBV13	CASSLTSGTIGEQFF	TGTGCCAGCAGCTTAACTAGCGGGACTATCGGTGAGCAGTTCTTC
-	-	TRBJ2-5	TRBV5-6	CANSFQLQETQYF	TGTGCCAACAGCTTTCAACTGCAAGAGACCCAGTACTTC
-	-	TRBJ1-1	TRBV27	CASSLVGYTEAFF	TGTGCCAGCAGTTTAGTGGGATACACTGAAGCTTTCTTT
-	-	TRBJ1-4	TRBV27	CASSLRGLNEKLFF	TGTGCCAGCAGTTTACGGGGCTTAAATGAAAAACTGTTTTTT
-	-	TRBJ2-7	TRBV18	CASSLPTATEQYF	TGTGCCAGCTCCCTTCCGACCGCCACCGAGCAGTACTTC
TRBD2	-	TRBJ2-3	TRBV2	CASSESMASGGRDTQYF	TGTGCCAGCAGTGAAAGCATGGCTAGCGGGGGTCGTGATACGCAGTATTTT
-	-	TRBJ1-1	TRBV27	CASKVSGNTEAFF	TGTGCCAGCAAAGTATCCGGGAACACTGAAGCTTTCTTT
-	-	TRBJ1-4	TRBV27	CASKRGWVNEKLFF	TGTGCCAGCAAAAGAGGGTGGGTTAATGAAAAACTGTTTTTT
TRBD1	-	TRBJ2-7	TRBV13	CASSPGTGDYEQYF	TGTGCCAGCAGCCCCGGGACAGGGGACTACGAGCAGTACTTC
TRBD1	-	TRBJ2-7	TRBV2	CASSTGQGSYEQYF	TGTGCCAGCAGTACGGGACAGGGGTCCTACGAGCAGTACTTC
TRBD1	once	TRBJ2-7	TRBV7-6	CASSLGGTEWPYEQYF	TGTGCCAGCAGCTTAGGGGGGACAGAGTGGCCCTACGAGCAGTACTTC
-	-	TRBJ2-1	TRBV7-7	CASSLGERDGDEQFF	TGTGCTAGCAGCTTAGGGGAGAGGGACGGCGATGAGCAGTTCTTC
-	-	TRBJ2-5	TRBV6-6	CASTRAPRTDGTQYF	TGTGCCAGCACTAGAGCCCCCCGGACAGACGGGACCCAGTACTTC
-	-	TRBJ2-7	TRBV23-1	CASSQSFHQSEDEQYF	TGCGCCAGCAGTCAATCTTTCCACCAGTCGGAGGACGAGCAGTACTTC
-	-	TRBJ2-2	TRBV4-1	CASSQPPGQMGTGELFF	TGCGCCAGCAGCCAACCACCGGGACAAATGGGCACCGGGGAGCTGTTTTTT
TRBD1	-	TRBJ1-1	TRBV4-1	CASSQLGQGMNTEAFF	TGCGCCAGCAGCCAGCTAGGACAGGGGATGAACACTGAAGCTTTCTTT
-	-	TRBJ1-1	TRBV21-1	CASSKVRSGLAFF	TGTGCCAGCAGCAAAGTCCGTTCGGGGCTGGCTTTCTTT
TRBD1	-	TRBJ1-4	TRBV5-1	CASSMGQDPLQLMKNRSTQKLFF	TGCGCCAGCAGCATGGGACAGGACCCTCTGCAACTAATGAAAAACCGCTCCACCCAAAAACTGTTTTTT
-	-	TRBJ1-1	TRBV19	CASSIFGISTEAFF	TGTGCCAGTAGTATTTTCGGGATTAGCACTGAAGCTTTCTTT